One sample yielded the 30 T cell receptor beta chains listed below, sequenced in a study of cytomegalovirus exposure and HLA in healthy donors. This PCR relied on a set of 60 Vbeta primers and 13 Jbeta primers. Profiling relied on immunoSEQ multiplex PCR, and the TCRdb table lists in-frame clones only, not all of them. The sample has roughly 160,000 clones, roughly four fifths seen once. Specimen: PBMCs. These receptors all stem from a man aged 45 to 65 in good health and CMV-seropositive.

The chain employs TRBV9 and TRBJ2-1, with D possibly TRBD2 on 5 matching bases. Per germline, CDR1 SGDLS and CDR2 YYNGEE. The CDR3 consists of 16 residues. V lost 0 bases and J 4 bases, leaving 14 bases between the germline ends. In DNA form, the CDR3 reads TGTGCCAGCAGCGTAGAACGAGAACTAGGGTACAATGAGCAGTTCTTC. Its translation is CASSVERELGYNEQFF.

About this clone: Likely a read error: the CDR3 ends without its conserved phenylalanine or tryptophan. Because the CDR3's place on the DNA is in doubt, the DNA is left out and the CDR3 is given as listed by TCRdb. The chain links TRBV6-4 to TRBJ1-4; the table gives TRBD1 as D, unverified against the DNA. Termini included, the CDR3 measures 14 amino acids. Germline lookup yields CDR1 MRHNA and CDR2 SNTAGT. The CDR3 spells CASSDSGTGWSPSG.

The CDR3 DNA reads TGTGCCAGCAGCCAGACTAGCGGGAGTTACGAGCAGTACTTC. This codes for CASSQTSGSYEQYF. The chain links TRBV5-4 to TRBJ2-7; 12 positions agree with TRBD2. The junction had 3 bases not matched to a gene; V was cut back by 4 bases and J by 4 bases. The CDR3 sequence is 14 residues long. CDR1 and CDR2 (germline): SGHNT, YYREEE (reference sequence). The full variable domain, completed using reference TRBV5-4 and TRBJ2-7, is ETGVTQSPTHLIKTRGQQVTLRCSSQSGHNTVSWYQQALGQGPQFIFQYYREEENGRGNFPPRFSGLQFPNYSSELNVNALELDDSALYLCASSQTSGSYEQYFGPGTRLTVT.

V gene TRBV5-1 combines with J gene TRBJ1-1; tentative D call: TRBD1 (5 bases). V shed 4 bases and J shed 1 base, with 8 bases lying between them. This CDR3 is built from 13 residues. Per the germline V gene, CDR1 is SGHRS and CDR2 is YFSETQ. The CDR3 region has the DNA TGCGCCAGCAGCCCTGGACAGAACACTGAAGCTTTCTTT. It encodes CASSPGQNTEAFF. The whole variable domain, remainder taken from reference TRBV5-1 and TRBJ1-1, is KAGVTQTPRYLIKTRGQQVTLSCSPISGHRSVSWYQQTPGQGLQFLFEYFSETQRNKGNFPGRFSGRQFSNSRSEMNVSTLELGDSALYLCASSPGQNTEAFFGQGTRLTVV.

The CDR3 DNA follows: TGTGCCAGCAGTTTAGATGGGGTACAGGGGACCAGTAGCGAGACCCAGTACTTC. It translates to CASSLDGVQGTSSETQYF. The chain links TRBV28 to TRBJ2-5; 7 bases fit TRBD1. Losses at the gene ends were 2 bases for V and 5 bases for J; bases not matched to a gene: 17. Germline CDR1 is MDHEN and CDR2 is SYDVKM. The CDR3 contains 18 residues. The full variable domain, rest sourced from reference TRBV28 and TRBJ2-5, is DVKVTQSSRYLVKRTGEKVFLECVQDMDHENMFWYRQDPGLGLRLIYFSYDVKMKEKGDIPEGYSVSREKKERFSLILESASTNQTSMYLCASSLDGVQGTSSETQYFGPGTRLLVL.

This sequence joins TRBV7-9 and TRBJ2-5; D unclear. The germline gives CDR1 SEHNR, CDR2 FQNEAQ (reference sequence). This CDR3 is built from 13 residues. V lost 5 bases and J lost 6, with 13 bases in between. In nucleotides, the CDR3 is TGTGCCAGCAGCGCCGATACGGGTCAGACCCAGTACTTC. Translated: CASSADTGQTQYF.

This clone was recorded once. CDR3 region: CASSSGYITYEQYF. The CDR3 DNA is TGTGCCAGCAGTTCCGGGTACATCACCTACGAGCAGTACTTC. The V gene is TRBV28, the J gene TRBJ2-7, with D uncertain. This CDR3 has 14 amino acids. Germline CDR1 is MDHEN and CDR2 is SYDVKM. The ends were cut back, 4 bases at V and 2 bases at J, with 12 bases in the middle.

This chain links TRBV28 with TRBJ1-5; maybe TRBD1 (5 bases). The CDR3 is 14 residues long. CDR1 and CDR2 from the germline V gene are MDHEN and SYDVKM. Trimming left V 1 base short and J 7 bases short, with 11 bases between. CDR3 amino acids: CASSLSQARQPQHF. Written as DNA, the CDR3 is TGTGCCAGCAGTTTATCACAGGCTAGACAGCCCCAGCATTTT.

This clone was seen only a few times. V gene TRBV28 combines with J gene TRBJ2-2, with a tentative D call TRBD1 (7 bases). The CDR3 totals 15 residues. Trimming left V 7 bases short and J 4 bases short, with 16 bases between. Per the germline V gene, CDR1 is MDHEN and CDR2 is SYDVKM. The CDR3 DNA is TGTGCCAGCACCCACGGAGGGGGCGGCACCGGGGAGCTGTTTTTT. Its protein product is CASTHGGGGTGELFF. Complete variable domain (other parts from reference TRBV28 and TRBJ2-2): DVKVTQSSRYLVKRTGEKVFLECVQDMDHENMFWYRQDPGLGLRLIYFSYDVKMKEKGDIPEGYSVSREKKERFSLILESASTNQTSMYLCASTHGGGGTGELFFGEGSRLTVL.

CDR3 sequence (DNA): TGTGCCAGCAAATCTACTAGCGGAGTATACGAGCAGTACTTC. Its translation: CASKSTSGVYEQYF. The chain carries TRBV2 and TRBJ2-7, with TRBD2 matching over 8 bases. CDR1 SNHLY and CDR2 FYNNEI come from the germline V gene. The V gene end was trimmed by 7 bases and the J gene end by 4 bases; junction bases not matched to a gene: 9. CDR3 length equals 14 residues.

This clone was seen a single time. The chain recombines TRBV10-3 with TRBJ2-1, with 9 bases matching TRBD1. Germline V gene data show CDR1 as ENHRY and CDR2 as SYGVKD. CDR3 length equals 15 residues. After removal of 6 bases from V and 4 bases from J, the junction contained 7 bases not matched to a gene. The CDR3 nucleotides read TGTGCCATCAGGCCGGGACAGGGTGATTACAATGAGCAGTTCTTC. Its translation is CAIRPGQGDYNEQFF.

The V and J genes are TRBV27 and TRBJ1-1; D gene uncertain. V lost 2 bases and J 9 bases, leaving 7 bases between the germline ends. Germline V gene sequence: CDR1 MNHEY, CDR2 SMNVEV (reference sequence). The CDR3 has 11 amino acids. The CDR3 nucleotides are TGTGCCAGCAGTTTAGGGCAGAAAGCTTTCTTT. Translating it yields CASSLGQKAFF.

The sample holds one count of this clone. This rearrangement joins TRBV4-3 to TRBJ2-1; possibly TRBD2 for D (7 bases). Germline values: CDR1 LGHNA, CDR2 YSLEER. CDR3 length: 16 residues. Trimming removed 1 base from V and 4 bases from J, with 14 bases in between. The CDR3 reads CASSQGEGGVYNEQFF. The DNA for the CDR3 is TGCGCCAGCAGCCAAGGAGAGGGGGGGGTTTACAATGAGCAGTTCTTC.

The rearrangement links TRBV7-2 to TRBJ2-1, with a possible D match to TRBD2 (6 bases). The CDR3 runs to 16 residues. V was cut by 4 bases and J by 5 bases, with 18 bases left in between. Germline CDR1 reads SGHTA; CDR2 reads FQGNSA. The chain's CDR3 is CASSSIRGRLHNEQFF. For the CDR3, the DNA is TGTGCCAGCAGCTCCATTCGTGGGAGGTTGCACAATGAGCAGTTCTTC.

The chain is built from TRBV4-3 and TRBJ1-1; D remains unclear. V was trimmed by 4 bases and J by 3 bases, leaving 15 bases between them. CDR1 and CDR2 from the germline V gene are LGHNA and YSLEER. This CDR3 contains 15 residues. This CDR3 reads CASSLTGEEDTEAFF. The CDR3 bases are TGCGCCAGCAGCCTCACCGGGGAGGAGGACACTGAAGCTTTCTTT.

This rearrangement joins TRBV7-2 to TRBJ1-5; D is unclear. The germline V gene encodes CDR1 SGHTA and CDR2 FQGNSA. This CDR3 region has 13 residues. The V gene lost 5 bases and the J gene lost 7 bases, with 12 bases spanning the gap. CDR3 in amino acids: CASSLGIEQPQHF. The DNA for the CDR3 is TGTGCCAGCAGCCTCGGGATAGAGCAGCCCCAGCATTTT.

V and J are TRBV6-5 and TRBJ2-7, with 9 bases that match TRBD1. The germline CDR1 and CDR2 sequences are MNHEY and SVGAGI. The CDR3 has 13 amino acids. J lost 9 bases, V lost 7 bases, and 10 bases had no gene match. The CDR3 sequence is CASTPGQGQRQYF. In DNA, the CDR3 is TGTGCCAGCACCCCGGGACAGGGTCAAAGGCAGTACTTC.

The rearrangement uses TRBV7-9 and TRBJ1-1; D may be TRBD1 (6 bases). Trimming pared 4 bases from V and 4 bases from J, leaving 13 bases between. Looked up from germline, CDR1 is SEHNR and CDR2 is FQNEAQ (reference sequence). The CDR3 has 14 residues. CDR3 residues: CASSSQGTGTEAFF. The CDR3 DNA follows: TGTGCCAGCAGCTCACAGGGCACGGGCACTGAAGCTTTCTTT.

The chain has TRBV6-5 and TRBJ1-4, with TRBD1 as a possible D gene (5 bases). V lost 4 bases to trimming and J lost 2 bases, with 8 bases between them. The CDR3 is made up of 14 amino acids. Germline V gene lookup returns CDR1 MNHEY and CDR2 SVGAGI. The CDR3 spells CASSLRGTNEKLFF. The CDR3 coding sequence is TGTGCCAGCAGTTTAAGGGGCACTAATGAAAAACTGTTTTTT.

The CDR3, as DNA: TGTGCCAGCAGGATTAGCGGGGGGGGCCGGAATGAGCAGTTCTTC. Encoded protein: CASRISGGGRNEQFF. The chain carries TRBV7-2 and TRBJ2-1, with TRBD2 matching 11 bases. This CDR3 is 15 amino acids long. Trimming at V came to 6 bases and at J to 7 bases, leaving 8 bases not matched to a gene. Germline loops: CDR1 SGHTA, CDR2 FQGNSA.

The chain recombines TRBV9 with TRBJ2-3; 8 nucleotides agree with TRBD2. The germline V gene has CDR1 SGDLS and CDR2 YYNGEE. The CDR3 is 15 residues long. The V segment lost 4 bases and the J segment 4 bases; nucleotides outside the gene matches: 8. The CDR3 here is CASSPRRGGSDTQYF. For the CDR3, the DNA is TGTGCCAGCAGCCCGCGCCGGGGGGGGTCAGATACGCAGTATTTT.

V gene TRBV2 combines with J gene TRBJ1-5; D possibly corresponds to TRBD1 (5 bases). The germline V gene has CDR1 SNHLY and CDR2 FYNNEI. The length of the CDR3 is 15 residues. Trimming took 1 base from V and 5 from J, leaving 12 bases between them. The DNA for the CDR3 is TGTGCCAGCAGTGAAGGGGGCCAGGGCTATCAGCCCCAGCATTTT. It encodes CASSEGGQGYQPQHF.

The chain links TRBV27 to TRBJ1-6; D is possibly TRBD1 (5 bases). The CDR3 extends over 15 amino acids. CDR1 and CDR2 (germline): MNHEY, SMNVEV (reference sequence). Deletions cut 5 bases from V and 5 bases from J, with 13 bases between. The CDR3 region is CASSPQGGNNSPLHF. Written as DNA, the CDR3 is TGTGCCAGCAGTCCCCAGGGAGGGAATAATTCACCCCTCCACTTT.

The chain joins TRBV19 to TRBJ2-1, with a possible D match to TRBD1 (5 bases). CDR1 is LNHDA and CDR2 is SQIVND in the germline V gene (reference sequence). V dropped 5 bases and J dropped 7 bases, with 18 bases sitting between them. This CDR3 has 15 amino acids. The CDR3 DNA sequence: TGTGCCAGTAGTCAAGGTTACTTTAAGGGGAATGAGCAGTTCTTC. Residues: CASSQGYFKGNEQFF.

CDR3 residues: CASSVAFGEDYGYTF. The CDR3 DNA sequence: TGTGCCAGCAGCGTAGCATTCGGGGAGGACTATGGCTACACCTTC. J is TRBJ1-2 and V is TRBV9; no definite D call. Trimming stripped 0 bases from V and 3 bases from J, with 12 bases between. The germline V gene has CDR1 SGDLS and CDR2 YYNGEE. The CDR3 totals 15 residues.

This sequence joins TRBV7-8 and TRBJ2-3; TRBD2 matches 8 bases. CDR1 and CDR2 (germline): SGHVS, FQNEAQ. V lost 4 bases and J lost 0; bases outside the gene matches: 3. The CDR3 totals 15 residues. CDR3 nucleotides: TGTGCCAGCAGCTCTAGCGGGCATAGCACAGATACGCAGTATTTT. This codes for CASSSSGHSTDTQYF. The full variable domain, completed using reference TRBV7-8 and TRBJ2-3, is GAGVSQSPRYKVAKRGQDVALRCDPISGHVSLFWYQQALGQGPEFLTYFQNEAQLDKSGLPSDRFFAERPEGSVSTLKIQRTQQEDSAVYLCASSSSGHSTDTQYFGPGTRLTVL.

The gene calls are TRBV6-5 and TRBJ2-7; 9 bases line up with TRBD2. The CDR3 length is 15 residues. CDR1 is MNHEY, CDR2 SVGAGI, per germline. The junction had 14 bases not matched to a gene; V was cut back by 7 bases and J by 7 bases. The CDR3 is CASNPLAGWDEEQYF. Here the CDR3 DNA reads TGTGCCAGCAACCCCCTAGCGGGGTGGGATGAAGAGCAGTACTTC.

The chain recombines TRBV5-1 with TRBJ2-7, with 12 bases that match TRBD2. This CDR3 contains 16 residues. Germline CDR1 is SGHRS and CDR2 is YFSETQ. V lost 4 bases to trimming and J lost 3 bases; unmatched junction nucleotides: 8. CDR3 protein: CASSARTSGDIYEQYF. The CDR3 DNA follows: TGCGCCAGCAGCGCGCGGACTAGCGGGGATATCTACGAGCAGTACTTC.

J is TRBJ1-2 and V is TRBV18, with a possible D match to TRBD1 (6 bases). Trimming left V 6 bases short and J 4 bases short, with 15 bases between. Germline V CDR1 and CDR2: KGHSH, LQKENI. This CDR3 has 14 residues. The CDR3 protein is CASSQAGAGYGYTF. The CDR3 DNA is TGTGCCAGCTCCCAGGCAGGGGCCGGCTATGGCTACACCTTC.

This clone was observed a few times. The gene calls are TRBV7-2 and TRBJ1-4, with 12 nucleotides matching TRBD1. Germline V CDR1 and CDR2: SGHTA, FQGNSA. The V segment lost 4 bases and the J segment 6 bases; nucleotides outside the gene matches: 9. The CDR3 is 17 amino acids. Written as DNA, the CDR3 is TGTGCCAGCAGCTCTCGGGACAGGGGGCAGCTTGATGAAAAACTGTTTTTT. Protein sequence: CASSSRDRGQLDEKLFF.